A selection of T cell receptor beta chains follows, all from one sample in a study of T cells after posttransplantation cyclophosphamide. Sequencing was performed with immunoSEQ multiplex PCR; in TCRdb, only in-frame clones are kept and a portion is missing. The sample holds approximately 13,000 clones, and no clone turns up only once. The material was PBMCs, obtained around 1,100 days after allogeneic stem cell transplant with posttransplant cyclophosphamide. These receptors all stem from a female patient in her forties or fifties who received an allogeneic stem cell transplant from a related donor, was CMV-positive, and had no GVHD. A share of the T cells may be of graft donor origin. CDR3s include the opening cysteine and the closing phenylalanine or tryptophan. Fields, in order: clone size, D gene, J gene, V gene, CDR3 protein, CDR3 DNA. The D gene is left open where the match is weak. Size tells how often a clone was seen (once, few, many) or the class of an expanded clone, and some rows leave it out.

size: -
D: -
J: TRBJ1-5
V: TRBV6-1
CDR3: CASIGNRSNQPQHF
DNA: TGTGCCAGCATAGGGAACAGGAGCAATCAGCCCCAGCATTTT

size: few
D: TRBD1
J: TRBJ2-1
V: TRBV12-5
CDR3: CASVPGQAYNEQFF
DNA: TGTGCTAGTGTTCCGGGACAGGCATACAATGAGCAGTTCTTC

size: many
D: TRBD2
J: TRBJ2-7
V: TRBV5-4
CDR3: CASSSPLLAGPASEQYF
DNA: TGTGCCAGCAGCTCGCCACTACTAGCGGGACCTGCTTCCGAGCAGTACTTC

size: many
D: TRBD1
J: TRBJ2-1
V: TRBV13
CDR3: CASSSRTGVGGNEQFF
DNA: TGTGCCAGCAGCTCCCGGACAGGGGTAGGTGGGAATGAGCAGTTCTTC

size: few
D: TRBD2
J: TRBJ2-1
V: TRBV5-6
CDR3: CASSLDATSGGAIYNEQFF
DNA: TGTGCCAGCAGCTTGGACGCGACTAGCGGGGGGGCAATCTACAATGAGCAGTTCTTC

size: -
D: TRBD2
J: TRBJ2-3
V: TRBV6-1
CDR3: CASSEAGTSGGARADTQYF
DNA: TGTGCCAGCAGTGAAGCAGGGACTAGCGGGGGGGCTCGGGCAGATACGCAGTATTTT

size: many
D: -
J: TRBJ2-5
V: TRBV2
CDR3: CASSDTSQETQYF
DNA: TGTGCCAGCAGCGACACAAGTCAAGAGACCCAGTACTTC

size: many
D: -
J: TRBJ2-5
V: TRBV5-1
CDR3: CASSLYEDAQYF
DNA: TGCGCCAGCAGCTTGTACGAGGATGCCCAGTACTTC

size: -
D: TRBD1
J: TRBJ2-7
V: TRBV5-1
CDR3: CASSLDRQGERYEQYF
DNA: TGCGCCAGCAGCTTGGATCGGCAGGGGGAACGGTACGAGCAGTACTTC

size: -
D: -
J: TRBJ1-1
V: TRBV19
CDR3: CASSPRRGMNTEAFF
DNA: TGTGCCAGTAGTCCTAGACGGGGAATGAACACTGAAGCTTTCTTT

size: -
D: TRBD1
J: TRBJ2-4
V: TRBV29-1
CDR3: CSADRVRAKNIQYF
DNA: TGCAGCGCCGACAGGGTGAGGGCCAAAAACATTCAGTACTTC

size: -
D: -
J: TRBJ1-1
V: TRBV6-1
CDR3: CASSYGGRGTEAFF
DNA: TGTGCCAGCAGTTATGGGGGGAGGGGCACTGAAGCTTTCTTT

size: many
D: TRBD2
J: TRBJ2-1
V: TRBV7-3
CDR3: CASSPLAGEQFF
DNA: TGTGCCAGCAGCCCATTAGCGGGGGAGCAGTTCTTC

size: few
D: TRBD2
J: TRBJ2-3
V: TRBV6-4
CDR3: CASSDRWGTSGGKFSWTDTQYF
DNA: TGTGCCAGCAGTGACCGGTGGGGGACTAGCGGGGGGAAATTCTCGTGGACAGATACGCAGTATTTT

size: -
D: TRBD1
J: TRBJ2-3
V: TRBV7-8
CDR3: CASSSIPQEGFGTDAQYF
DNA: TGTGCCAGCAGCTCTATCCCCCAGGAAGGGTTTGGGACAGATGCGCAGTATTTT

size: -
D: -
J: TRBJ2-5
V: TRBV4-1
CDR3: CASSQGLGRETQYF
DNA: TGCGCCAGCAGCCAAGGACTAGGGAGAGAGACCCAGTACTTC

size: many
D: -
J: TRBJ1-3
V: TRBV4-1
CDR3: CASSQVRYSGNTIYF
DNA: TGCGCCAGCAGCCAAGTTCGGTACTCTGGAAACACCATATATTTT

size: few
D: -
J: TRBJ1-5
V: TRBV6-1
CDR3: CASHRDSNQPQHF
DNA: TGTGCCAGCCACAGGGATAGCAATCAGCCCCAGCATTTT

size: many
D: TRBD2
J: TRBJ2-3
V: TRBV18
CDR3: CASSPRGGADTQYF
DNA: TGTGCCAGCTCACCACGCGGGGGAGCAGATACGCAGTATTTT

size: many
D: TRBD1
J: TRBJ2-1
V: TRBV7-3
CDR3: CASSLFQGGEQFF
DNA: TGTGCCAGCAGCTTATTTCAAGGGGGCGAGCAGTTCTTC

size: many
D: -
J: TRBJ2-3
V: TRBV9
CDR3: CASSVVQGLTDTQYF
DNA: TGTGCCAGCAGCGTAGTACAGGGCCTCACAGATACGCAGTATTTT

size: many
D: TRBD1
J: TRBJ1-4
V: TRBV5-1
CDR3: CASSLGDRGNEKLFF
DNA: TGCGCCAGCAGCTTGGGGGACAGGGGTAATGAAAAACTGTTTTTT

size: many
D: -
J: TRBJ1-4
V: TRBV11-3
CDR3: CASSLVQMIATNEKLFF
DNA: TGTGCCAGCAGCTTAGTCCAGATGATTGCAACTAATGAAAAACTGTTTTTT

size: few
D: -
J: TRBJ1-1
V: TRBV7-3
CDR3: CASSRRGARVEAFF
DNA: TGTGCCAGCAGCCGCCGGGGGGCGCGGGTTGAAGCTTTCTTT

size: -
D: -
J: TRBJ2-7
V: TRBV15
CDR3: CATSRDGSYEQYF
DNA: TGTGCCACCAGCAGAGACGGGTCCTACGAGCAGTACTTC

size: many
D: -
J: TRBJ1-1
V: TRBV14
CDR3: CASSQVGQGAFF
DNA: TGTGCCAGCAGCCAAGTAGGCCAGGGGGCTTTCTTT

size: many
D: -
J: TRBJ2-2
V: TRBV7-3
CDR3: CASSPGTIHTGELFF
DNA: TGTGCCAGCAGTCCCGGGACAATTCATACCGGGGAGCTGTTTTTT

size: many
D: TRBD1
J: TRBJ1-1
V: TRBV6-1
CDR3: CASGQGLAEAFF
DNA: TGTGCCAGCGGACAGGGGTTGGCTGAAGCTTTCTTT

size: few
D: -
J: TRBJ2-2
V: TRBV4-1
CDR3: CASSHRGAYTGELFF
DNA: TGCGCCAGCAGCCACCGGGGGGCCTACACCGGGGAGCTGTTTTTT

size: many
D: -
J: TRBJ2-2
V: TRBV6-6
CDR3: CASSYSKGGGGELFF
DNA: TGTGCCAGCAGTTACTCGAAGGGAGGAGGGGGGGAGCTGTTTTTT

size: -
D: TRBD1
J: TRBJ1-6
V: TRBV6-6
CDR3: CASSLGQGLSPLHF
DNA: TGTGCCAGCAGTCTGGGACAGGGTCTTTCACCCCTCCACTTT

size: many
D: -
J: TRBJ2-7
V: TRBV28
CDR3: CASSLASSEQYF
DNA: TGTGCCAGCAGTTTAGCTAGCTCCGAGCAGTACTTC

size: -
D: -
J: TRBJ2-7
V: TRBV15
CDR3: CATSRDPVDEQYF
DNA: TGTGCCACCAGCAGAGATCCAGTCGACGAGCAGTACTTC

size: many
D: TRBD1
J: TRBJ1-5
V: TRBV4-1
CDR3: CASSQQQGIQPQHF
DNA: TGCGCCAGCAGCCAACAACAGGGGATTCAGCCCCAGCATTTT

size: many
D: -
J: TRBJ2-7
V: TRBV7-3
CDR3: CASGRPANGINEQYF
DNA: TGTGCCAGTGGAAGACCGGCCAACGGGATAAACGAGCAGTACTTC

size: -
D: -
J: TRBJ2-7
V: TRBV9
CDR3: CASIIGQGTAYEQYF
DNA: TGTGCCAGTATCATCGGGCAGGGGACGGCCTACGAGCAGTACTTC

size: many
D: -
J: TRBJ1-6
V: TRBV2
CDR3: CASRVGRGSSPLHF
DNA: TGTGCCAGCAGAGTCGGTCGGGGGAGTTCACCCCTCCACTTT

size: many
D: -
J: TRBJ1-5
V: TRBV10-3
CDR3: CAISPQQGEGQPQHF
DNA: TGTGCCATCAGCCCCCAACAGGGAGAGGGACAGCCCCAGCATTTT

size: -
D: TRBD2
J: TRBJ2-1
V: TRBV29-1
CDR3: CSVRRGGYNEQFF
DNA: TGCAGCGTACGGCGGGGGGGCTATAATGAGCAGTTCTTC

size: many
D: -
J: TRBJ2-7
V: TRBV6-1
CDR3: CASGQWGYEQYF
DNA: TGTGCCAGCGGACAATGGGGCTACGAGCAGTACTTC

size: many
D: TRBD1
J: TRBJ1-2
V: TRBV27
CDR3: CASSLGTGEAYGYTF
DNA: TGTGCCAGCAGTTTAGGGACAGGGGAGGCCTATGGCTACACCTTC

size: many
D: -
J: TRBJ1-5
V: TRBV6-5
CDR3: CASGPGQPNQPQHF
DNA: TGTGCCAGCGGCCCTGGACAGCCCAATCAGCCCCAGCATTTT

size: many
D: TRBD1
J: TRBJ1-6
V: TRBV5-8
CDR3: CASRWTGGRSPLHF
DNA: TGTGCCAGCAGGTGGACAGGGGGAAGATCACCCCTCCACTTT

size: many
D: TRBD1
J: TRBJ2-1
V: TRBV7-9
CDR3: CASSPGTGGAYNEQFF
DNA: TGTGCCAGCAGCCCGGGGACAGGGGGCGCCTACAATGAGCAGTTCTTC

size: many
D: -
J: TRBJ2-7
V: TRBV9
CDR3: CASSVAPQSYEQYF
DNA: TGTGCCAGCAGCGTAGCTCCACAATCCTACGAGCAGTACTTC

size: few
D: -
J: TRBJ1-3
V: TRBV5-6
CDR3: CASSLGGGNTIYF
DNA: TGTGCCAGCAGCTTAGGGGGTGGAAACACCATATATTTT

size: many
D: -
J: TRBJ2-2
V: TRBV6-4
CDR3: CASSELEAGELFF
DNA: TGTGCCAGCAGTGAATTGGAGGCCGGGGAGCTGTTTTTT

size: few
D: TRBD1
J: TRBJ2-7
V: TRBV27
CDR3: CASSFDRAAYEQYF
DNA: TGTGCCAGCAGTTTCGACAGGGCCGCCTACGAGCAGTACTTC

size: medium-sized
D: -
J: TRBJ2-2
V: TRBV4-3
CDR3: CASSYDVPGSLNTGELFF
DNA: TGCGCCAGCAGCTATGACGTTCCGGGATCCTTAAACACCGGGGAGCTGTTTTTT

size: many
D: -
J: TRBJ2-1
V: TRBV4-1
CDR3: CASSLAGFANEQFF
DNA: TGCGCCAGCAGCCTCGCGGGGTTTGCCAATGAGCAGTTCTTC

size: few
D: -
J: TRBJ2-5
V: TRBV6-6
CDR3: CASSYGSQETQYF
DNA: TGTGCCAGCAGTTACGGCAGCCAAGAGACCCAGTACTTC

size: many
D: TRBD1
J: TRBJ2-5
V: TRBV6-1
CDR3: CASKRDRRQETQYF
DNA: TGTGCCAGCAAAAGGGACAGGCGCCAAGAGACCCAGTACTTC

size: many
D: -
J: TRBJ1-2
V: TRBV19
CDR3: CASSNRNYGYTF
DNA: TGTGCCAGTAGTAACAGAAACTATGGCTACACCTTC